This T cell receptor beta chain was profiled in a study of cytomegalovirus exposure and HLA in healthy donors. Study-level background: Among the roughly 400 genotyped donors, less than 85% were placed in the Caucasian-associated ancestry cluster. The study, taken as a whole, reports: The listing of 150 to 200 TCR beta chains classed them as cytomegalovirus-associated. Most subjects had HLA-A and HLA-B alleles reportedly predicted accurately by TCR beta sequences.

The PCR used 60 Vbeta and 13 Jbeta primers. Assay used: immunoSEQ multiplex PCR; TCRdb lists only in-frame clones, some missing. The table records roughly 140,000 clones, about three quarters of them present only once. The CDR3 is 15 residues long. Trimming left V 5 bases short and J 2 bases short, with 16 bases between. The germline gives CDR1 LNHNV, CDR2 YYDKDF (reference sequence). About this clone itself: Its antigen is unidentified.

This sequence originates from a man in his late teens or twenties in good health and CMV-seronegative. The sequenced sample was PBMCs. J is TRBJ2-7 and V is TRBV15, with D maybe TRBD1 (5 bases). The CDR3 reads CATSPRPGLAYEQYF. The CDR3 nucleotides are TGTGCCACCAGCCCGAGGCCAGGGCTTGCCTACGAGCAGTACTTC.